The T cell receptor beta chain under discussion was sequenced for a study of blood T cells in healthy people across ages. Germline trimming cut 3 bases from V and 1 base from J; bases unmatched to any gene: 8. The CDR3 runs to 18 residues. Germline CDR1 and CDR2: SEHNR and FQNEAQ (reference sequence). A second PCR, run for about 7 to 11 cycles, used a sample-barcoded 5' primer plus a J-beta primer mix. TCRdb independently ran MiXCR on the 5' RACE reads; one entry per CDR3 protein. The data contain 780,000 or so distinct CDR3 sequences, around three fifths of them singletons. The sequence came from a middle-aged man in good health. The chain recombines TRBV7-9 with TRBJ2-2; 10 positions agree with TRBD1. Specimen: blood. CDR3 in amino acids: CASSFTPGQGGNTGELFF. The CDR3 DNA reads TGTGCCAGCAGCTTCACTCCAGGACAGGGGGGGAACACCGGGGAGCTGTTTTTT.